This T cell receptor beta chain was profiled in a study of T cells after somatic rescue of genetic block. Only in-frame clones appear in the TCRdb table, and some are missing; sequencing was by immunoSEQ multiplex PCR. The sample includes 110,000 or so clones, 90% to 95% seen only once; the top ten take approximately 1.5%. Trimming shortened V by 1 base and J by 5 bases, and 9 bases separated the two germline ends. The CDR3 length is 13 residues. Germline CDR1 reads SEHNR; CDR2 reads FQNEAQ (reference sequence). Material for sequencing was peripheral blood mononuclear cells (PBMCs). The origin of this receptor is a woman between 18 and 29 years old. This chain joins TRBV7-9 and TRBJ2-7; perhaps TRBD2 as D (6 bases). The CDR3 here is CASSLGWGDEQYF. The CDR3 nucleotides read TGTGCCAGCAGCTTAGGTTGGGGGGACGAGCAGTACTTC.